Listed here are 5 T cell receptor beta chains from one sample, sequenced in a study of T-cell memory formation after mild COVID-19. TCRdb reprocessed the 5' RACE reads with MiXCR, giving one entry per CDR3 protein. The repertoire holds about 340,000 distinct CDR3 sequences, with more than 15% as singletons. The sequencing input was PBMCs or a T cell subset sorted from them (not recorded which). All receptors come from a man younger than 35 who had mild COVID-19 (a few samples of this study predate the infection). Cell type and time point are not known.

There are a few counts of this clonotype. This chain joins TRBV18 and TRBJ2-7; TRBD2 matches at 15 bases. The germline V gene has CDR1 KGHSH and CDR2 LQKENI. The V gene end was trimmed by 6 bases and the J gene end by 3 bases; junction bases not matched to a gene: 3. The CDR3 is 15 residues long. Here the CDR3 DNA reads TGTGCCAGCTCCCCGGGACTAGCGGGGGGCTACGAGCAGTACTTC. This codes for CASSPGLAGGYEQYF.

In this sample, this clonotype turned up a few times. The chain employs TRBV27 and TRBJ2-1; D is possibly TRBD2 (5 bases). In germline, CDR1 is MNHEY, CDR2 SMNVEV (reference sequence). The CDR3 runs 14 residues. Trimming pared 0 bases from V and 3 bases from J, leaving 6 bases between. CDR3 region: CASSLSRVYNEQFF. In nucleotides, the CDR3 is TGTGCCAGCAGTTTATCGCGGGTCTACAATGAGCAGTTCTTC.

This chain uses TRBV6-5 with TRBJ2-1, with D perhaps TRBD1 or TRBD2 (6 bases each). Germline CDR1 reads MNHEY; CDR2 reads SVGAGI. V was pared by 0 bases and J by 12 bases, with 18 bases between. The CDR3 runs 15 residues. The CDR3 DNA sequence: TGTGCCAGCAGTTACTCGAGCGCAGGAGGGACAACGCAGTTCTTC. Amino acid sequence: CASSYSSAGGTTQFF.

The table lists this clonotype with many counts. The chain employs TRBV5-1 and TRBJ2-2; tentative D call: TRBD1 (5 bases). V was pared by 0 bases and J by 6 bases, with 9 bases between. Germline V gives CDR1 SGHRS, CDR2 YFSETQ. The CDR3 contains 14 residues. The CDR3 loop reads CASSLEWGSGELFF. In DNA, the CDR3 is TGCGCCAGCAGCTTGGAATGGGGCTCCGGGGAGCTGTTTTTT. Filled out from reference TRBV5-1 and TRBJ2-2, the complete variable domain reads KAGVTQTPRYLIKTRGQQVTLSCSPISGHRSVSWYQQTPGQGLQFLFEYFSETQRNKGNFPGRFSGRQFSNSRSEMNVSTLELGDSALYLCASSLEWGSGELFFGEGSRLTVL.

In this sample, this clonotype turned up a few times. The CDR3 sequence: CASSQGTGRHEQYV. The CDR3 DNA follows: TGTGCCAGCAGTCAGGGGACAGGGCGCCACGAGCAGTACGTC. V gene TRBV27 combines with J gene TRBJ2-7; 9 bases map to TRBD1. Germline V gene sequence: CDR1 MNHEY, CDR2 SMNVEV (reference sequence). With V trimmed by 5 bases and J by 5 bases, 7 bases remained unmatched. The CDR3 runs 14 residues.